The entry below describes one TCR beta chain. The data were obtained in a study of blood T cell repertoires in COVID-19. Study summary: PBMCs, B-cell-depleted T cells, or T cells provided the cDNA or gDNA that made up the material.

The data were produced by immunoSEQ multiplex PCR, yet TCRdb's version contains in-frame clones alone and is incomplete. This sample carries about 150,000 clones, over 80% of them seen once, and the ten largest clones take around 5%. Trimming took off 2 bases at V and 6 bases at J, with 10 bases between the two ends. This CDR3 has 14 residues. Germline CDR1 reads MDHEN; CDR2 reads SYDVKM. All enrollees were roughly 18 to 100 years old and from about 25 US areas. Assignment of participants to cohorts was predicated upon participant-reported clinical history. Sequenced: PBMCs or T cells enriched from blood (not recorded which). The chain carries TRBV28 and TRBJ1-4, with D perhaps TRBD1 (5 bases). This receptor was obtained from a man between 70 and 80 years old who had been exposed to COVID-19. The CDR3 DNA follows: TGTGCCAGCAGTTTAGAGGACAACTATGAAAAACTGTTTTTT. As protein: CASSLEDNYEKLFF.